The present TCR beta chain was sequenced within a study of blood T cell repertoires in COVID-19. Study in general: Specimens from acute and convalescent COVID-19 originated in the United States, Italy and Spain. T cells, B-cell-depleted T cells, or PBMCs supplied cDNA or gDNA.

V dropped 8 bases and J dropped 3 bases, with 14 bases sitting between them. Germline V gene data show CDR1 as MGHDK and CDR2 as SYGVNS. The CDR3 has 14 residues. This clone turned up a few times. Per the study methods: Amplifying reference gene primers gave estimates of nucleated cell counts. Sequenced by immunoSEQ multiplex PCR; TCRdb stores in-frame clones only, minus some. D and trimming were read from the DNA, whereas the V and J calls and clone size are those reported in that table. The repertoire has some 51,000 clones, approximately 90% of them found once; the top ten carry 6.2%. V is TRBV25-1 and J is TRBJ1-5; perhaps TRBD1 as D (6 bases). What was sequenced was peripheral blood. The receptor was isolated from a man in his forties with acute or convalescent COVID-19. The CDR3 nucleotides read TGTGCCAGCGGGGGGGACATACTCAATCAGCCCCAGCATTTT. It codes for CASGGDILNQPQHF.